This T cell receptor (beta chain) was found in a study of persistence of HIV-infected CD4 T cells. Anti-CD3/anti-CD28 beads served as a nonspecific positive control stimulus. Sorting selected CD4+ T cells upregulating both CD40 ligand and CD69. This clone was observed a single time. Its specificity is not known. The immunoSEQ assay was version 4, run in survey mode. Produced via immunoSEQ multiplex PCR; TCRdb's table is partial and in-frame only. The sample holds 45,000 or so clones, around 90% seen once. Germline CDR1 and CDR2: SGHNT and YYREEE (reference sequence). Trimming took 7 bases from V and 6 from J; bases not matched to a gene: 7. The CDR3 extends over 14 amino acids.

This chain joins TRBV5-4 and TRBJ1-2, with TRBD1 matching over 12 bases. This clonotype was sampled from an adult woman with HIV who was CMV-seropositive. The specimen comprised CD4+ T cells sorted from PBMCs after approximately 20-hour stimulation, sampled from a patient who received antiretroviral therapy. The CDR3 loop reads CASAPGTGGNGYTF. The DNA of the CDR3 is TGTGCCAGCGCACCCGGGACAGGGGGCAATGGCTACACCTTC.